These 3 T cell receptor beta chains share one sample of origin, sequenced in a study of cytomegalovirus exposure and HLA in healthy donors. PCR amplification relied on 60 Vbeta primers (plus 13 Jbeta primers). This table comes from immunoSEQ multiplex PCR, and its TCRdb copy is limited to in-frame clones, with some not included. Among about 130,000 clones listed, less than 85% were seen once. The sequenced sample was PBMCs. The receptors were sampled from a woman in her fifties or sixties in good health and CMV-seropositive.

The table lists this clone with a few counts. The gene calls are TRBV19 and TRBJ1-1; TRBD1 is a possible D gene (6 bases). The CDR3 extends over 16 amino acids. The V end lost 7 bases, the J end lost 2 bases, and 20 bases lay between the germline ends. Germline CDR1 is LNHDA and CDR2 is SQIVND (reference sequence). The CDR3: CASIQSPQGSNTEAFF. CDR3 nucleotide sequence: TGTGCCAGTATTCAGTCCCCACAGGGTTCAAACACTGAAGCTTTCTTT.

The gene calls are TRBV18 and TRBJ1-1; D is perhaps TRBD1 (6 bases). Germline lookup yields CDR1 KGHSH and CDR2 LQKENI. Between the trimmed V and J ends, which lost 2 bases and 1 base, there was a span of 17 bases. The CDR3 runs to 17 residues. CDR3 in DNA: TGTGCCAGCTCACCAGGACAGAATTTTAGGACGAACACTGAAGCTTTCTTT. Translated: CASSPGQNFRTNTEAFF.

This chain uses TRBV10-1 with TRBJ1-6; 9 bases are shared with TRBD1. Trimming removed 4 bases from V and 9 bases from J; junction bases left unmatched: 7. The germline gives CDR1 WNHNN, CDR2 SYGVQD (reference sequence). CDR3 size: 15 residues. This CDR3 is CASSGSTGGSSPLHF. DNA of the CDR3: TGCGCCAGCAGTGGATCGACAGGGGGTAGTTCACCCCTCCACTTT.